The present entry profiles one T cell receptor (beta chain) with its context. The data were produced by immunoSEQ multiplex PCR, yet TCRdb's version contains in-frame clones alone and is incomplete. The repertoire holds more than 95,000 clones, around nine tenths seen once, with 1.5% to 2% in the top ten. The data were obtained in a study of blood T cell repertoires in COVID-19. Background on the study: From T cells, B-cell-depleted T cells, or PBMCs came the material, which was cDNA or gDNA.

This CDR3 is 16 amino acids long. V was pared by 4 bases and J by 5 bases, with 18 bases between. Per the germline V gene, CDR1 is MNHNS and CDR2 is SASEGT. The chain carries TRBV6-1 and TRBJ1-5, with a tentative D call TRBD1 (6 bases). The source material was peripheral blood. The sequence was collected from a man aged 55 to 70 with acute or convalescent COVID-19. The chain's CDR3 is CASSGGLTGVHQPQHF. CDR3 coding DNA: TGTGCCAGCAGTGGGGGGCTTACAGGTGTCCATCAGCCCCAGCATTTT.